The present entry profiles one T cell receptor (beta chain) with its context. The antigen is undetermined. The data originate from a study of cytomegalovirus exposure and HLA in healthy donors. Whole-study findings and limits: Later analysis demonstrated an association between a missense DCLRE1C variant and TCR beta V- and J-gene trimming.

60 Vbeta and 13 Jbeta primers were used in PCR. The assay was immunoSEQ multiplex PCR, and TCRdb's table has in-frame clones only and misses some. The sample records some 170,000 clones, 70% to 85% being singletons. From germline, CDR1 is LNHDA and CDR2 SQIVND (reference sequence). This CDR3 is 15 amino acids long. Trimming took 6 bases from V and 3 from J; bases not matched to a gene: 7. The clonotype was recovered from a human donor in good health. This chain uses TRBV19 with TRBJ2-5, with 10 bases identical to TRBD2. Sequenced: PBMCs. The CDR3 DNA follows: TGTGCCAGTAGAGCCAGCGGGGGGGCCGAAGAGACCCAGTACTTC. Residues: CASRASGGAEETQYF.